This T cell receptor beta chain is from a study of OX40 agonist ivuxolimab in advanced cancers. CDR1 and CDR2 from the germline V gene are MNHEY and SMNVEV (reference sequence). Unmatched junction bases numbered 7, after V lost 7 bases and J lost 5 bases. The CDR3 sequence is 13 residues long. Repertoires were generated with immunoSEQ multiplex PCR, while TCRdb's copy carries only in-frame clones and drops some. The sample lists fewer than 55,000 clones, under 90% occurring once. The genes are TRBV27 and TRBJ1-1; 7 bases line up with TRBD1. The receptor's source is an adult with an advanced solid tumor such as melanoma, head and neck, liver or kidney cancer. Source: CD4+ or CD8+ T cells sorted from blood, taken in a trial of the OX40 agonist ivuxolimab. As DNA, the CDR3 is TGTGCCAGCAAAATTCCAGGGGGTACTGAAGCTTTCTTT. This gives the protein CASKIPGGTEAFF.